This TCR beta chain was retrieved from a study of prognosis after radiotherapy for stage I lung cancer. Study-level information: Enrollment began in 2018 and ended in early 2019; the enrolled patients had stage I non-small cell lung cancer.

The junction had 10 bases not matched to a gene; V was cut back by 6 bases and J by 6 bases. Germline lookup yields CDR1 MRHNA and CDR2 SNTAGT. The CDR3 sequence is 15 residues long. This clonotype is medium-sized by share. CDR3 of TCR beta was amplified from genomic DNA via a two-round multiplex PCR. Amplification in first-round PCR relied on primers specific to each TRBV and TRBJ gene. TCRdb re-analysed the multiplex PCR reads in MiXCR, keeping a single row per CDR3 protein. The sample lists 9,500 to 15,000 distinct CDR3 sequences, 45% to 60% occurring once. This receptor was obtained from a donor older than 45 with non-small cell lung cancer. The V and J genes are TRBV6-4 and TRBJ2-3; TRBD1 matches at 9 bases. Sequencing used PBMCs, obtained before or after stereotactic body radiation therapy (not recorded which). The CDR3 protein is CASSRGTGKVDTQYF. The DNA for the CDR3 is TGTGCCAGCAGCCGCGGGACAGGGAAGGTGGATACGCAGTATTTT.